The T cell receptor beta chain under discussion was sequenced for a study of cytotoxic CD8 clonotypes in ibrutinib-treated CLL. Using immunoSEQ multiplex PCR, the repertoire was profiled, and TCRdb retains in-frame clones only, with some absent. The sample lists some 200,000 clones, approximately 79% occurring once. Comment on this clone: Its antigen is undetermined.

Notes on the study in general: Elevated clonality accompanied ibrutinib response, with a return toward baseline values at progression.

The CDR3 is 12 residues long. V lost 6 bases and J lost 7, with 9 bases in between. Germline CDR1 reads SGHVS; CDR2 reads FNYEAQ. The starting material was PBMCs, obtained after 12 months of ibrutinib treatment. The chain links TRBV7-6 to TRBJ2-2; D is uncertain. This receptor was taken from a human donor with chronic lymphocytic leukemia. The CDR3 is CASRLVVGELFF. CDR3 nucleotide sequence: TGTGCCAGCAGGCTGGTGGTCGGGGAGCTGTTTTTT.